Listed here are 21 T cell receptor beta chains from one sample, sequenced in a study of T cell responses to AZD1222 COVID-19 vaccine. Sequencing was performed with immunoSEQ multiplex PCR; in TCRdb, only in-frame clones are kept and a portion is missing. The sample includes about 140,000 clones, under 95% of them seen just once. The specimen comprised peripheral blood, sampled on day 0 of AZD1222 vaccination. The receptors shown here come from an adult in good health.

This clone was seen just once. The chain combines TRBV2 with TRBJ2-7, with a possible D match to TRBD1 (5 bases). Germline V gene sequence: CDR1 SNHLY, CDR2 FYNNEI. The CDR3 runs to 16 residues. With 0 bases removed from V and 3 bases from J, the gap between germline ends came to 15 bases. The CDR3 spells CASSEALGQGHYEQYF. CDR3 bases: TGTGCCAGCAGTGAAGCGCTGGGGCAGGGCCACTACGAGCAGTACTTC.

V and J are TRBV28 and TRBJ1-1, with 9 bases matching TRBD1. CDR1 MDHEN and CDR2 SYDVKM come from the germline V gene. The CDR3 has 18 amino acids. The V gene end was trimmed by 6 bases and the J gene end by 2 bases; junction bases not matched to a gene: 16. As DNA, the CDR3 is TGTGCCAGCAGCCCCGTTAGGGACAGGGCACCTGAAAACACTGAAGCTTTCTTT. This translates into CASSPVRDRAPENTEAFF.

V and J are TRBV12-3 or TRBV12-4 and TRBJ1-5; D ambiguous. V was shortened by 6 bases and J by 2 bases, with 8 bases between the two germline ends. The CDR3 consists of 13 residues. The DNA of the CDR3 is TGTGCCAGCAGGGGAATAGGCAATCAGCCCCAGCATTTT. Protein: CASRGIGNQPQHF.

The J gene is TRBJ2-7, the V gene TRBV7-2; D is unclear. Trimming removed 4 bases at V and 6 bases at J, with 13 bases between. This CDR3 spans 13 amino acids. The V gene's germline CDR1 is SGHTA and CDR2 FQGNSA. The CDR3 protein is CASSSIPRSEQYF. The CDR3 bases are TGTGCCAGCAGCTCAATTCCCCGGAGCGAGCAGTACTTC.

The V call is TRBV27, the J call TRBJ2-7, with D unresolved. Germline V gene sequence: CDR1 MNHEY, CDR2 SMNVEV (reference sequence). The length of the CDR3 is 12 residues. V lost 6 bases and J 1 base, leaving 7 bases between the germline ends. For the CDR3, the DNA is TGTGCCAGCAGGGGGTCGTCCTACGAGCAGTACTTC. This codes for CASRGSSYEQYF.

The chain joins TRBV15 to TRBJ2-3; no firm D call. V lost 4 bases, J lost 6 bases, and 17 bases lay in between. This CDR3 contains 15 residues. Germline CDR1 and CDR2: LNHNV and YYDKDF (reference sequence). CDR3 nucleotides: TGTGCCACCAGCAAGGCGGCCCATCCTGGTGATACGCAGTATTTT. Amino acid sequence: CATSKAAHPGDTQYF.

Worth noting for this clone: At one end, the junction sequence differs from germline, possibly due to a read error. This same CDR3 is encoded by further DNA sequences in the sample. V is TRBV7-2 and J is TRBJ1-1, with D uncertain. The CDR3 sequence is 13 residues long. Per germline, CDR1 SGHTA and CDR2 FQGNSA. Here the CDR3 DNA reads TGTGCCAGCAGCCTAGCGCAGAACACTGAAGCTTTCTTT. Protein product: CASSLAQNTEAFF.

The V call is TRBV15, the J call TRBJ1-2; D call uncertain. The CDR3 has 11 amino acids. Per germline, CDR1 LNHNV and CDR2 YYDKDF (reference sequence). The V end was cut by 8 bases, the J end by 6 bases, with 10 bases between. In nucleotides, the CDR3 is TGTGCCACCGAAGGTACGGATGGCTACACCTTC. It is translated as CATEGTDGYTF.

This rearrangement joins TRBV30 to TRBJ2-1; 7 bases map to TRBD2. Germline CDR1 GTSNPN, CDR2 SVGIG (reference sequence). J lost 10 bases, V lost 3 bases, and 9 bases had no gene match. This CDR3 is 13 amino acids long. This CDR3 is CAWRVGGRGEQFF. The CDR3 nucleotides are TGTGCCTGGAGGGTGGGAGGGCGGGGGGAGCAGTTCTTC. Using reference TRBV30 and TRBJ2-1 for the parts outside the CDR3, the full variable domain is SQTIHQWPATLVQPVGSPLSLECTVEGTSNPNLYWYRQAAGRGLQLLFYSVGIGQISSEVPQNLSASRPQDRQFILSSKKLLLSDSGFYLCAWRVGGRGEQFFGPGTRLTVL.

The V and J genes are TRBV5-1 and TRBJ1-3, with 9 nucleotides matching TRBD1. The CDR3 length is 14 residues. The J segment lost 4 bases and the V segment lost 4 bases, leaving 3 bases of the junction unmatched. CDR1 SGHRS and CDR2 YFSETQ come from the germline V gene. The CDR3 sequence: CASSPDRGGNTIYF. DNA for the CDR3: TGCGCCAGCAGCCCGGACAGGGGAGGAAACACCATATATTTT.

The V call is TRBV6-2 or TRBV6-3, the J call TRBJ1-5, with a tentative D call TRBD1 (6 bases). V lost 0 bases and J 6 bases, leaving 18 bases between the germline ends. The length of the CDR3 is 17 residues. Germline V lookup: CDR1 MNHEY, CDR2 SVGEGT. The CDR3: CASSYSRSAGESQPQHF. The CDR3 nucleotides are TGTGCCAGCAGTTACTCCCGGTCGGCAGGGGAAAGTCAGCCCCAGCATTTT.

The CDR3 protein is CASGGPSYGYTF. The CDR3 region has the DNA TGTGCCAGCGGGGGGCCAAGCTATGGCTACACCTTC. The chain employs TRBV12-3 or TRBV12-4 and TRBJ1-2, with D tentatively TRBD1 (6 bases). V lost 8 bases to trimming and J lost 4 bases, with 11 bases between them. The CDR3 has 12 amino acids.

The genes are TRBV27 and TRBJ2-1; D is undetermined. This CDR3 has 16 residues. CDR1 is MNHEY, CDR2 SMNVEV, per germline (reference sequence). V gave up 0 bases and J gave up 4 bases, with 13 bases separating them. CDR3 coding DNA: TGTGCCAGCAGTTTATCGCCGGGCGAACCTTACAATGAGCAGTTCTTC. It specifies CASSLSPGEPYNEQFF.

The V call is TRBV6-2 or TRBV6-3, the J call TRBJ2-7, with D tentatively TRBD1 (5 bases). The V gene's germline CDR1 is MNHEY and CDR2 SVGEGT. The CDR3 has 11 amino acids. Trimming took 2 bases from V and 7 from J, leaving 6 bases between them. CDR3 DNA: TGTGCCAGCAGTTACAAGGGGGAGCAGTACTTC. It yields the protein CASSYKGEQYF.

CDR3 bases: TGTGCCAGCAGCCAAGAGGGTTGGGCCACTGAAGCTTTCTTT. This gives the protein CASSQEGWATEAFF. The genes are TRBV3-1 (or the pseudogene TRBV3-2) and TRBJ1-1; D not certain. Germline assignment: CDR1 LGHDT and CDR2 YNNKEL (reference sequence). V was cut by 0 bases and J by 4 bases, with 9 bases left in between. The CDR3 contains 14 residues.

The J gene is TRBJ2-5, the V gene TRBV10-1; D not resolved. This CDR3 is built from 16 residues. Trimming shortened V by 3 bases and J by 5 bases, and 19 bases separated the two germline ends. Germline CDR1 reads WNHNN; CDR2 reads SYGVQD (reference sequence). CDR3 in amino acids: CASSDEACNLGETQYF. The CDR3 nucleotides are TGCGCCAGCAGTGACGAAGCGTGCAACCTAGGGGAGACCCAGTACTTC.

The CDR3 bases are TGTGCCAGTAGTATGGGACTAGCGGGGGCGTACGAGCAGTACTTC. Translated: CASSMGLAGAYEQYF. V and J are TRBV19 and TRBJ2-7; 14 bases map to TRBD2. Germline lookup yields CDR1 LNHDA and CDR2 SQIVND (reference sequence). This CDR3 has 15 amino acids. With V trimmed by 3 bases and J by 4 bases, 2 bases remained unmatched.

Here the CDR3 DNA reads TGTGCCAGCAGCCCTCGGGGGGGCCATGGCTACACCTTC. It yields the protein CASSPRGGHGYTF. This sequence joins TRBV27 and TRBJ1-2, with a tentative D call TRBD1 (6 bases). V was cut by 6 bases and J by 6 bases, with 14 bases left in between. The CDR3 has 13 amino acids. Germline V gene sequence: CDR1 MNHEY, CDR2 SMNVEV (reference sequence).

The chain is built from TRBV14 and TRBJ1-1, with unresolved D. The length of the CDR3 is 13 residues. Trimming cost V 3 bases and J 4 bases, with 9 bases left between them. Germline V CDR1 and CDR2: SGHDN, FVKESK. The CDR3 spells CASSQEVRTEAFF. DNA for the CDR3: TGTGCCAGCAGCCAGGAGGTGCGCACTGAAGCTTTCTTT.

V is TRBV28 and J is TRBJ2-7, with 7 positions matching TRBD2. With V trimmed by 2 bases and J by 6 bases, 22 bases remained unmatched. Germline V gene data show CDR1 as MDHEN and CDR2 as SYDVKM. The CDR3 spans 19 residues. The CDR3 nucleotides are TGTGCCAGCAGTTTACCGTTGGCCGGGGGGTCCAGGACCCTTACCGAGCAGTACTTC. It yields the protein CASSLPLAGGSRTLTEQYF.

The chain couples TRBV5-6 to TRBJ2-2; TRBD1 aligns across 10 bases. Germline trimming cut 4 bases from V and 4 bases from J; bases unmatched to any gene: 4. Per the germline V gene, CDR1 is SGHDT and CDR2 is YYEEEE. The CDR3 spans 15 residues. The CDR3 DNA reads as TGTGCCAGCAGCCCCGGGACAGGGGTCACCGGGGAGCTGTTTTTT. Encoded protein: CASSPGTGVTGELFF. Using reference TRBV5-6 and TRBJ2-2 for the parts outside the CDR3, the full variable domain is DAGVTQSPTHLIKTRGQQVTLRCSPKSGHDTVSWYQQALGQGPQFIFQYYEEEERQRGNFPDRFSGHQFPNYSSELNVNALLLGDSALYLCASSPGTGVTGELFFGEGSRLTVL.